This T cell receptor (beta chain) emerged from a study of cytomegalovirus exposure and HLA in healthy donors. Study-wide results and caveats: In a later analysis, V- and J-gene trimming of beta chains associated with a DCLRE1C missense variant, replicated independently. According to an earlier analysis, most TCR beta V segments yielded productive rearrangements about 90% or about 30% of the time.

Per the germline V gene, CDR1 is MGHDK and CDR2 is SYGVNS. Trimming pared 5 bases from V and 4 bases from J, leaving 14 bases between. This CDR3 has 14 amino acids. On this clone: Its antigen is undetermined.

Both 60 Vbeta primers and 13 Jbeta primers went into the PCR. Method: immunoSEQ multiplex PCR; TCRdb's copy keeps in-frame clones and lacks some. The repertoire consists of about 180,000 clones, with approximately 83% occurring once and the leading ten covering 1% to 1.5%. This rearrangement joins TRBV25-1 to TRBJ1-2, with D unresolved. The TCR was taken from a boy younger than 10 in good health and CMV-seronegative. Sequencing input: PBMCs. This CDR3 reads CASSLQGEGYGYTF. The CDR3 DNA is TGTGCCAGCAGTCTTCAAGGTGAGGGCTATGGCTACACCTTC.